This note documents a single T cell receptor (beta chain) sequence. V was clipped by 3 bases and J by 5 bases, with 16 bases between them. Germline values: CDR1 MGHRA, CDR2 YSYEKL. CDR3 length: 15 amino acids. TCRdb's copy holds only in-frame clones and misses some; the assay was immunoSEQ multiplex PCR. The sample yields a few hundred thousand clones, roughly 84% seen once. These data are taken from a study of cytomegalovirus exposure and HLA in healthy donors. The chain is built from TRBV4-1 and TRBJ1-1; possible D gene TRBD1, 6 bases. The source of this sequence is a woman in her 30s in good health and CMV-seropositive. Sequences were obtained from PBMCs. The CDR3 coding sequence is TGCGCCAGCAGCCACAGCAGGGGCGAATGGACTGAAGCTTTCTTT. Amino acids: CASSHSRGEWTEAFF.